Included here is one TCR beta chain sequence, with context. Other nucleotide sequences from this sample produce the same CDR3. Here immunoSEQ multiplex PCR was the method, and the copy in TCRdb shows in-frame clones only, minus some. This table holds about 16,000 clones, roughly nine tenths found once. The source of the sample is a study of blood T cell repertoires in COVID-19. This CDR3 has 16 residues. Germline-derived CDR1 and CDR2 are MGHRA and YSYEKL. The ends lost 0 bases at V and 4 bases at J; junction bases unmatched: 5. The clonotype originates from a man aged 55 to 70 with acute or convalescent COVID-19. The V call is TRBV4-1, the J call TRBJ2-1; 8 positions match TRBD2. The sample consisted of peripheral blood. The CDR3 nucleotides read TGCGCCAGCAGCCAAGACGGAACTAGCGGTTACAATGAGCAGTTCTTC. It specifies CASSQDGTSGYNEQFF.